The subject of this entry is one T cell receptor beta chain. This clone appeared once. Its antigen is still unknown. Within one base of it there is no much larger clone, and no base qualities were kept. This entry comes from a study of shared clonotypes between healthy human individuals (dated by TCRdb to 2018 to 2021). Some background on the complete study: The cohort included three men and a couple of women between 18 and 49 years of age. For each donor, CD4 naive and CD4 memory were each given three plates, CD8 naive was given two plates, and CD8 memory was given one plate. Blood TCR repertoires of five healthy adults were deeply sequenced to estimate repertoire size and the extent of clonotype sharing between individuals. To increase sequencing depth and limit assay-specific biases, TCR repertoire library preparation and sequencing were carried out by different laboratories using diverse techniques. Leukapheresis yielded between about 0.94 and 8.9 billion PBMCs per donor.

Using the deep immunoSEQ assay, multiplex PCR amplified TCR CDR3 regions from genomic DNA. Extracted genomic DNA from each cell subset was distributed evenly across all wells of several immunoSEQ 96-well plates, and each plate was treated as a replicate. For sorted subsets, each replicate PCR was loaded with 150 to 250 ng genomic DNA, equivalent to 30,000 to 35,000 T cell genomes. Purified libraries were quantified with a Qubit 3.0 fluorometer, sized on a Bioanalyzer 2100, and re-quantified with the KAPA Library Quantification kit. Each immunoSEQ 96-well plate was sequenced on its own single-read 150-cycle Illumina NextSeq 550 flow cell. The authors processed their data as follows. Because the immunoSEQ output held only junctional sequences and lacked quality scores, the filtering could not match the filtering applied to full-length reads. Sequences were annotated with PyIR, a Python wrapper for IgBLAST v1.9, and V/J genes and CDR3 were assigned using IMGT germline references. Reads were filtered out if the reads had weak V/J assignments (E-value above 1e-6), no CDR3, stop codons, out-of-frame junctions, or ambiguous translated residues. V3J clonotypes were defined as sequences sharing an identical inferred V gene, J gene, and CDR3 amino acid sequence. The percentage overlap between two repertoires was calculated by dividing the number of shared unique clonotypes by the size of the smaller repertoire. Repertoire richness was assessed with RTK rarefaction, the Chao1 estimator, and Recon v2.1 estimates of unobserved clonotypes. Generation probabilities for all TCRbeta clonotypes obtained by the gDNA method from a few donors were computed using OLGA. Sourced from immuneACCESS, this table was stored by TCRdb with only in-frame sequences that have V and J called. A share of the clones is absent; for the studies checked, an unresolved V gene accounts for under half, and the remainder has no known explanation. D and trimming come from the DNA, and the V and J calls and clone size come from that table. Across this sample there are fewer than 2.5 million clones, with 93% seen only once. In total, the top ten clones hold 0.36% of the sample.

CDR1 LGHNA and CDR2 YNFKEQ are derived from the germline V gene. Trimming at the junction amounts to 1 base on V and 3 bases on J, and the germline ends lie 13 bases apart. The CDR3 runs 16 residues from the cysteine to the phenylalanine. CDR3 DNA only is kept here, 48 bases in frame from base 1. The study at large found these results: Sampling was restricted to blood, and TCR repertoires in tissue are likely to differ from TCR repertoires in blood. Compared with non-shared clonotypes, clonotypes shared by all four sorted-subset donors had higher generation probabilities. Because the study included a small number of donors, the genetic and exposure-history diversity represented was limited. Rarefaction of sorted-subset datasets indicated incomplete sequencing despite the large sequencing depth. Across a handful of donors, roughly 5% of naive CD4, approximately 3.6% of naive CD8, about 2.3% of memory CD4, and under 0.45% of memory CD8 clonotypes were shared. Pairwise subsampling led to the expectation that sequencing depth would affect the degree of clonotype sharing among donors. Estimated clonotype richness was generally larger for naive than for memory subsets.

The donors were healthy, HIV-negative adults who had no recently reported acute infections or vaccinations. Every donor was a Caucasian adult residing in Nashville, Tennessee, USA. CD4+ T cells were enriched by magnetic negative selection, after which naive cells were positively selected on CD45RA and the negative fraction was taken as the memory subset. Blood was collected by leukapheresis, and PBMCs were isolated by Ficoll-Histopaque density gradient centrifugation and then cryopreserved in liquid nitrogen vapor phase. Purity and quantity of every magnetically sorted T cell population were checked by analytical flow cytometry. Each sorted fraction had its genomic DNA isolated and then quantified by UV absorbance on a Nanodrop 2000c.

The sequencing sample was made of naive CD4+ T cells from PBMCs. The cell subset or site label corresponds to: CD45RA+ positively selected. The V and J genes are TRBV4-2 and TRBJ2-1, with TRBD2 perhaps the D gene, on 6 matching bases. The source is a man between 18 and 35 years old in good health. Some clones in this sample may be carry-over from other donors' samples. Read as DNA, the sequence is TGTGCCAGCAGCCAAGTCCGTAGCGGACTCTACAATGAGCAGTTCTTC. The encoded protein is CASSQVRSGLYNEQFF.